These 27 T cell receptor beta chains were all obtained from the same sample, sequenced in a study of tumor and adjacent non-tumor tissue in lung cancer. The template was RNA from unsorted bulk tissue. The normal lung tissue was taken more than 3 cm from the tumor edge. Three rounds of nested PCR, following a modified ARM-PCR protocol, produced the TCRbeta library. TCRdb called the multiplex PCR reads again in MiXCR, with one record for every CDR3 protein. The data hold 50,000 or so distinct CDR3 sequences, with around three quarters observed a single time. The specimen sequenced was distant non-tumor lung tissue. Receptors originate from a woman aged 60-75 years with non-small cell lung cancer.

This clonotype was seen only once. Its ends do not fully match the called genes, so a read error is possible. The chain employs TRBV11-2 and TRBJ2-1; D remains ambiguous. There are 12 residues in the CDR3. Germline V gives CDR1 SGHAT, CDR2 FQNNGV. CDR3 nucleotides: TGTACCAGCAGCCCAAACTACAATGAGCAGTTCTTC. Translated: CTSSPNYNEQFF.

Notes on this clonotype: No conserved phenylalanine or tryptophan is present at the end of the CDR3, so a read error is the likely explanation. The chain is built from TRBV4-3 and TRBJ2-2; 8 nucleotides line up with TRBD2. This CDR3 region has 18 residues. CDR1 is LGHNA, CDR2 YSLEER, per germline. The CDR3 DNA is TGTGCCAGCAGCCAAGAAATTAGCGGGATATCGAACACCCGGGAGCTGTTTTAT. Encoded protein: CASSQEISGISNTRELFY.

As regards this clonotype: Mismatch with germline at one junction end may stem from a read error. The chain is built from TRBV11-2 and TRBJ2-5; 12 bases match TRBD1. The germline CDR1 and CDR2 sequences are SGHAT and FQNNGV. This CDR3 comprises 15 residues. CDR3 region: CASSSSGTGGGTQYF. CDR3 in DNA: TGTGCTAGCAGCTCGAGTGGGACAGGGGGCGGGACCCAGTACTTC. The variable domain in full, with the rest retrieved from reference TRBV11-2 and TRBJ2-5, is EAGVAQSPRYKIIEKRQSVAFWCNPISGHATLYWYQQILGQGPKLLIQFQNNGVVDDSQLPKDRFSAERLKGVDSTLKIQPAKLEDSAVYLCASSSSGTGGGTQYFGPGTRLLVL.

In this sample, this clonotype turned up many times. The chain is built from TRBV6-4 and TRBJ2-1; the D gene could be TRBD1 or TRBD2 (5 bases each). Germline CDR1 and CDR2: MRHNA and SNTAGT. The CDR3 is 16 residues long. Trimming removed 4 bases from V and 4 bases from J, with 17 bases in between. The chain's CDR3 is CASSALGQTSYNEQFF. In DNA form, the CDR3 reads TGTGCCAGCAGTGCACTCGGACAAACTAGTTACAATGAGCAGTTCTTC.

The chain employs TRBV7-2 and TRBJ2-1; 9 bases align to TRBD2. Germline loops: CDR1 SGHTA, CDR2 FQGNSA. There are 16 residues in the CDR3. The V and J ends lost 2 bases and 11 bases, in that order; junction bases with no gene match: 13. DNA of the CDR3: TGTGCCAGCAGCTTATCTAGGCTAGCGGGAAACTATAAGCAGTTCTTC. Its translation is CASSLSRLAGNYKQFF.

As to this clonotype: The junction differs from germline at one of its ends, possibly a read error. The J gene is TRBJ2-5, the V gene TRBV29-1; 8 bases are shared with TRBD1. CDR1 and CDR2 from the germline V gene are SQVTM and ANQGSEA. The CDR3 loop spans 12 amino acids. The CDR3: CSVVAQGEIQYF. The CDR3 DNA reads TGCAGTGTTGTAGCACAGGGGGAGATCCAGTACTTC.

About this clonotype: Mismatch with germline at one junction end may stem from a read error. The V gene is TRBV6-2 or TRBV6-3, the J gene TRBJ1-1; D remains unclear. Germline-derived CDR1 and CDR2 are MNHEY and SVGEGT. This CDR3 has 13 residues. The CDR3: CASSDGMNTEASF. Here the CDR3 DNA reads TGTGCCAGCAGCGACGGAATGAACACTGAAGCTTCCTTT.

Ten or more counts support this clonotype. The CDR3 bases are TGTGCCAGCAGTGAAGACCCAGGGGATGGCGGGGAGCTGTTTTTT. It specifies CASSEDPGDGGELFF. The V gene is TRBV6-1, the J gene TRBJ2-2; D may be TRBD1 (6 bases). The CDR3 covers 15 residues. Germline V gene lookup returns CDR1 MNHNS and CDR2 SASEGT. Trimming left V 1 base short and J 7 bases short, with 13 bases between.

With regard to this clonotype: Sequence at one end of the junction differs from germline and may be a read error. The V and J genes are TRBV20-1 and TRBJ2-3; D is uncertain. Per germline, CDR1 DFQATT and CDR2 SNEGSKA (reference sequence). The CDR3 spans 14 residues. The CDR3 nucleotides read TGCAGTGCTCTAGAGACACTTAGCAGAGATACGCAGTATTTT. It codes for CSALETLSRDTQYF.

The sample holds many counts of this clonotype. The rearrangement links TRBV28 to TRBJ1-5, with TRBD1 as a possible D gene (5 bases). V lost 3 bases and J lost 6, with 12 bases in between. CDR1 and CDR2 from the germline V gene are MDHEN and SYDVKM. The CDR3 spans 14 residues. Written as DNA, the CDR3 is TGTGCCAGCAGTTTTGGGGGGGTTAGTCAGCCCCAGCATTTT. Amino acids: CASSFGGVSQPQHF.

The chain couples TRBV5-4 to TRBJ2-3; D perhaps matches TRBD2 (5 bases). This CDR3 region has 16 residues. Germline CDR1 reads SGHNT; CDR2 reads YYREEE (reference sequence). The germline V and J ends were trimmed by 5 bases and 4 bases, with 20 bases remaining between them. CDR3 amino acids: CASSSAVVRNSDTQYF. CDR3 DNA: TGTGCCAGCAGTTCAGCGGTGGTACGAAACTCAGATACGCAGTATTTT.

A word on this clonotype: One end of the junction does not line up with germline, which may come from a read error. V is TRBV6-6 and J is TRBJ1-1; D possibly corresponds to TRBD1 (6 bases). The CDR3 sequence is 16 residues long. Germline V gene sequence: CDR1 MNHNY, CDR2 SVGAGI (reference sequence). The CDR3 nucleotides read TGTGTCAGCAGCCCCTCCGCAGGGGTCTTGAACACTGAAGCTTACTTC. This translates into CVSSPSAGVLNTEAYF.

Worth noting for this clonotype: One junction end does not reproduce the germline sequence, and a read error may be involved. The chain is built from TRBV11-3 and TRBJ1-6; TRBD1 might be the D (6 bases). This CDR3 region has 15 residues. CDR1 and CDR2 (germline): SGHNT, YENEEA. This CDR3 reads CVSTLEDRYNSHLHF. Here the CDR3 DNA reads TGTGTCAGCACCTTAGAGGACAGATATAATTCACACCTCCACTTT.

The chain has TRBV6-5 and TRBJ2-5; tentatively, D is TRBD2 (5 bases). From germline, CDR1 is MNHEY and CDR2 SVGAGI. The CDR3 contains 11 residues. Trimming stripped 10 bases from V and 10 bases from J, with 16 bases between. CDR3 loop: CAISVGKIQYF. CDR3 bases: TGTGCCATTAGCGTAGGGAAGATCCAGTACTTC.

Comment on this clonotype: The junction shows a germline mismatch at one end, possibly a read error. The chain carries TRBV6-2 or TRBV6-3 and TRBJ2-1; D is ambiguous. CDR1 and CDR2 from the germline V gene are MNHEY and SVGEGT. The CDR3 runs 14 residues. The CDR3 region has the DNA TGTGTCAGCAGTGACCCGGGCCCCGGTATGGAGCAGTTCTTC. This codes for CVSSDPGPGMEQFF.

A note on this clonotype: One junction end disagrees with the germline gene, perhaps due to a read error. The chain couples TRBV5-4 to TRBJ2-1, with TRBD1 matching over 8 bases. CDR1 and CDR2 (germline): SGHNT, YYREEE (reference sequence). The CDR3 has 14 residues. CDR3 protein: CAGRWETGDNEQFF. CDR3 bases: TGTGCCGGCAGATGGGAGACAGGGGATAATGAGCAGTTCTTC.

This clonotype was counted a few times. Just one base apart from a much larger clone, this may be a read error. The rearrangement uses TRBV4-3 and TRBJ2-1; 9 nucleotides agree with TRBD2. Germline V lookup: CDR1 LGHNA, CDR2 YSLEER. The V and J ends lost 0 bases and 8 bases, in that order; junction bases with no gene match: 11. The CDR3 runs to 17 residues. The DNA of the CDR3 is TGCGCCAGCAGCCAAGAGCTCGGGCGGGGGGGGCACGATGAGCAGTTCTTC. Translating it yields CASSQELGRGGHDEQFF.

This clonotype was seen a handful of times. Compared with germline, one end of the junction differs, possibly owing to a read error. V is TRBV6-6 and J is TRBJ1-1; D remains unclear. The CDR3 totals 15 residues. Germline V gene sequence: CDR1 MNHNY, CDR2 SVGAGI (reference sequence). In DNA, the CDR3 is TGTACCAGTAGCTGGGAAACGACGGGTGACACTGAAGCTTTCTTT. It is translated as CTSSWETTGDTEAFF.

Comment on this clonotype: A much larger clone is a single base away; this may be a read error. The CDR3 sequence: CASNLTLSPNEKLFF. CDR3 coding DNA: TGTGCCAGCAATTTGACTTTGAGTCCTAATGAAAAACTGTTTTTT. V usage is TRBV28 and J usage is TRBJ1-4; D remains unclear. The CDR3 runs to 15 residues. The V end was cut by 7 bases, the J end by 3 bases, with 15 bases between. Germline V lookup: CDR1 MDHEN, CDR2 SYDVKM.

Regarding this clonotype: One junction end does not reproduce the germline sequence, and a read error may be involved. The rearrangement links TRBV12-3 or TRBV12-4 to TRBJ2-3; TRBD1 aligns across 9 bases. The CDR3 is 16 amino acids. CDR3 nucleotide sequence: TGCGCCAGCAGTTCAACCAGGACAGGGGCAACAGATACGCAGTATTTT. Translation gives CASSSTRTGATDTQYF.

The V gene is TRBV12-3 or TRBV12-4, the J gene TRBJ2-7, with D possibly being TRBD1 (5 bases). Trimming removed 5 bases from V and 3 bases from J, with 11 bases in between. The CDR3 is 13 amino acids. The CDR3 region is CASSEDMIYEQYF. The CDR3 DNA is TGTGCCAGCAGTGAGGACATGATCTACGAGCAGTACTTC.

This clonotype has only a few counts. With a much larger clone just one base away, this may be a read error. This chain connects TRBV5-4 to TRBJ2-7; unclear D gene. Germline V gives CDR1 SGHNT, CDR2 YYREEE (reference sequence). The CDR3 extends over 15 amino acids. In DNA, the CDR3 is TGTGTCAGCAGCCTATCAAGACCGGCAACTTACGAGCAGTACTTC. It codes for CVSSLSRPATYEQYF.

The V gene is TRBV11-2, the J gene TRBJ1-3, with TRBD1 as a possible D gene (5 bases). Germline V gives CDR1 SGHAT, CDR2 FQNNGV. The CDR3 runs to 15 residues. V was shortened by 7 bases and J by 6 bases, with 19 bases between the two germline ends. CDR3 DNA: TGTGCCAGCAACTCCCACCTAGTAGGGGTAAACACCATATATTTT. It encodes CASNSHLVGVNTIYF.

By share of the sample, this clonotype is medium-sized (0.01 to 0.1%). The gene calls are TRBV6-2 or TRBV6-3 and TRBJ2-1; D call uncertain. Germline CDR1 reads MNHEY; CDR2 reads SVGEGT. There are 16 residues in the CDR3. V lost 6 bases to trimming and J lost 5 bases, with 20 bases between them. CDR3 residues: CASSGETWGMDNEQFF. CDR3 nucleotide sequence: TGTGCCAGCAGCGGCGAGACATGGGGTATGGACAATGAGCAGTTCTTC.

The gene calls are TRBV12-3 or TRBV12-4 and TRBJ2-4; tentatively, D is TRBD1 or TRBD2 (5 bases each). This CDR3 has 12 amino acids. The V end lost 9 bases, the J end lost 6 bases, and 12 bases lay between the germline ends. The CDR3: CARGPGGNIQYF. The CDR3 bases are TGTGCCAGGGGCCCTGGGGGAAACATTCAGTACTTC.

This clonotype was detected only a few times. This rearrangement joins TRBV11-2 to TRBJ2-7; 9 nucleotides line up with TRBD1. After removal of 5 bases from V and 13 bases from J, the junction contained 15 bases not matched to a gene. CDR1 and CDR2 from the germline V gene are SGHAT and FQNNGV. There are 14 residues in the CDR3. The CDR3 coding sequence is TGTGCCAGCAGCCGGGACAGGGCAGGGGGAGGGCAATACTTC. Protein product: CASSRDRAGGGQYF.

A remark on this clonotype: One junction end does not reproduce the germline sequence, and a read error may be involved. DNA of the CDR3: TGTGCGAGCAGTTTTCTCCCCTTGAAGACCCAGTACTTC. Protein product: CASSFLPLKTQYF. The chain joins TRBV6-2 or TRBV6-3 to TRBJ2-5; D remains ambiguous. This CDR3 region has 13 residues. Germline V gene sequence: CDR1 MNHEY, CDR2 SVGEGT.